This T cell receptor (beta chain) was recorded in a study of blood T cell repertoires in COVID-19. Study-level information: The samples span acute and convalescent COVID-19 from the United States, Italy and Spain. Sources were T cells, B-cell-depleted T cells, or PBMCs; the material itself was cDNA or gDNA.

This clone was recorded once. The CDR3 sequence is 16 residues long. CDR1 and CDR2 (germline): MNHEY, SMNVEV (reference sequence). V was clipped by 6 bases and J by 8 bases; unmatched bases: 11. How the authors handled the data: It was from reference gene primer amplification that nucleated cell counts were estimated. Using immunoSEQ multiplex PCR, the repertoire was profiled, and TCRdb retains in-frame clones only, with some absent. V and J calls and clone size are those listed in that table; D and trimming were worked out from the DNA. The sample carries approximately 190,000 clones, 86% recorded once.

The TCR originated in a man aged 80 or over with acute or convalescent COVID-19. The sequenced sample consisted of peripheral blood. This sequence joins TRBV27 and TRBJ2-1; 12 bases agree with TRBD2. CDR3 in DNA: TGTGCCAGCAGGCTTCGGACTAGCGGGATATACGATGAGCAGTTCTTC. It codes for CASRLRTSGIYDEQFF.